These T cell receptor beta chains were read from a single sample in a study of lymphopenia after photon versus proton radiotherapy. The assay was immunoSEQ multiplex PCR, and TCRdb's table has in-frame clones only and misses some. The profile shows more than 70,000 clones, about 86% of them singletons. Sequencing was performed on peripheral blood, taken from a patient treated with proton-based radiotherapy. The receptors were gathered from a man aged 60 to 69 with pancreatic cancer. CDR3s include the opening cysteine and the closing phenylalanine or tryptophan. The D gene is left open where the match is weak. A clone size is listed for some rows: how often the clone was seen (once, few, many), or a class if it is expanded.

>TRBJ1-1|-|TRBV19|-
CASKQGENTEAFF
TGTGCCAGTAAACAGGGAGAAAATACTGAAGCTTTCTTT
>TRBJ2-1|-|TRBV7-9|TRBD2
CASRGRTSGKWDEQFF
TGTGCCAGCAGAGGCCGGACTAGCGGGAAATGGGATGAGCAGTTCTTC
>TRBJ1-5|-|TRBV2|-
CASSAEGSNQPQHF
TGTGCCAGCAGTGCGGAGGGAAGCAATCAGCCCCAGCATTTT
>TRBJ2-7|-|TRBV5-5|-
CASSYNTGYEQYF
TGTGCCAGCAGTTATAATACGGGTTACGAGCAGTACTTC
>TRBJ2-2|-|TRBV29-1|TRBD1
CSVRQGTNTGELFF
TGCAGCGTCAGACAGGGGACAAACACCGGGGAGCTGTTTTTT
>TRBJ2-5|-|TRBV11-3|-
CASSLGLFGETQYF
TGTGCCAGCAGCTTAGGCCTATTTGGAGAGACCCAGTACTTC
>TRBJ1-3|-|TRBV15|TRBD1
CATSRTLGTGENTIYF
TGTGCCACCAGCAGAACTCTTGGGACAGGGGAAAACACCATATATTTT
>TRBJ1-2|-|TRBV15|-
CATSRDRELYGYTF
TGTGCCACCAGCAGAGATAGGGAACTCTACGGCTACACCTTC
>TRBJ1-2|-|TRBV5-4|-
CASSLGAF
TGTGCCAGCAGTCTCGGGGCTTTC
>TRBJ2-7|-|TRBV30|TRBD2
CAWSPFAGAHEQYF
TGTGCCTGGAGCCCATTCGCGGGAGCCCACGAGCAGTACTTC
>TRBJ2-1|-|TRBV6-1|-
CASRGLSPDNEQFF
TGTGCCAGCAGAGGACTATCTCCAGACAATGAGCAGTTCTTC
>TRBJ2-1|-|TRBV6-5|TRBD2
CASSRASGSYNEQFF
TGTGCCAGTTCAAGGGCTAGCGGGTCCTACAATGAGCAGTTCTTC
>TRBJ2-5|-|TRBV29-1|-
CSVERVETQYF
TGCAGCGTTGAAAGGGTCGAGACCCAGTACTTC
>TRBJ2-1|-|TRBV5-1|TRBD2
CASSLGLAGAVSYNEQFF
TGCGCCAGCAGCTTGGGACTAGCGGGAGCCGTCTCCTACAATGAGCAGTTCTTC
>TRBJ2-7|-|TRBV7-9|-
CASSPLYEQYF
TGTGCCAGCAGCCCGTTATACGAGCAGTACTTC
>TRBJ2-7|few|TRBV5-5|TRBD1
CASSYSGTVLSGEQYF
TGTGCCAGCAGCTATTCCGGGACAGTCCTTTCTGGAGAGCAGTACTTC
>TRBJ1-3|-|TRBV25-1|-
CASSEYIGSGNTIYF
TGTGCCAGCAGTGAATATATAGGATCTGGAAACACCATATATTTT
>TRBJ1-2|few|TRBV28|-
CASSPWTSNYGYTF
TGTGCCAGCAGCCCCTGGACCTCAAACTATGGCTACACCTTC
>TRBJ2-1|-|TRBV11-2|-
CASSLVTSPLWDEQFF
TGTGCCAGCAGCTTAGTAACTAGCCCTCTTTGGGATGAGCAGTTCTTC
>TRBJ1-2|-|TRBV7-9|-
CASSTQGYDGYTF
TGTGCCAGCAGTACACAGGGATACGATGGCTACACCTTC
>TRBJ2-1|-|TRBV7-7|-
CASSSTTASYDEQFF
TGTGCTAGCAGCAGTACTACGGCCAGCTACGATGAGCAGTTCTTC
>TRBJ2-2|-|TRBV13|-
CASSLGKVGELFF
TGTGCCAGCAGCTTAGGAAAGGTCGGGGAGCTGTTTTTT
>TRBJ1-1|-|TRBV7-9|-
CASSTVSFEAFF
TGTGCCAGCAGCACAGTCAGTTTTGAAGCTTTCTTT
>TRBJ2-1|few|TRBV9|-
CASSPRLAQIDEQFF
TGTGCCAGCAGCCCCCGACTGGCCCAGATCGATGAGCAGTTCTTC
>TRBJ2-5|-|TRBV11-2|-
CASSLGAQETQYF
TGTGCCAGCAGCTTAGGCGCCCAAGAGACCCAGTACTTC
>TRBJ2-7|-|TRBV21-1|-
CASTLNGQGVICYEQYF
TGTGCCAGCACGCTAAATGGACAGGGGGTAATCTGCTACGAGCAGTACTTC
>TRBJ1-1|once|TRBV18|TRBD1
CASSKGTGTGGVNTEAFF
TGTGCCAGCTCAAAGGGGACAGGGACAGGGGGCGTGAACACTGAAGCTTTCTTT
>TRBJ1-5|-|TRBV5-1|-
CASSPLGGGIQPQHF
TGCGCCAGCAGCCCCCTCGGGGGAGGTATTCAGCCCCAGCATTTT
>TRBJ2-7|-|TRBV18|TRBD1
CASSQHRDRGYEQYF
TGTGCCAGCTCACAACACCGGGACAGGGGGTACGAGCAGTACTTC
>TRBJ1-2|medium-sized|TRBV11-2|TRBD1
CASSLGRGTGVPNYGYTF
TGTGCCAGCAGCTTAGGGCGAGGGACAGGGGTCCCTAACTATGGCTACACCTTC
>TRBJ1-5|-|TRBV28|-
CASSSGGSNQPQHF
TGTGCCAGCAGCTCGGGTGGAAGCAATCAGCCCCAGCATTTT